What follows is one TCR beta chain and its context. The likely explanation is a read error, given a far larger clone one base away. The source of the sample is a study of read filtering for tumor transcriptome and immune sequencing. Overall study context: Among patients, 17 to 20 were male and 15 or so female, aged roughly 45 to 80 (mean approximately 62). Per sample, TCR-region reads ranged about 4 to 11 million by IR-seq, roughly 85 to 1273 by RNA-seq. Revised staging placed fewer than ten patients in R-ISS I, about 17 in II, more than 5 in III.

At the time of active disease, bone marrow was collected from every patient. V lost 1 base and J 7 bases, leaving 14 bases between the germline ends. The CDR3 is made up of 14 amino acids. The germline V gene encodes CDR1 SGHVS and CDR2 FNYEAQ. The library was built from around 0.4 ug RNA with molecular barcoded adaptors for alpha/delta and beta/gamma chains. TCRdb reanalysed the reads using MiXCR and keeps one entry per CDR3 protein. Among about 41,000 distinct CDR3 sequences listed, roughly 13% were seen once. The chain couples TRBV7-6 to TRBJ2-7, with D perhaps TRBD1 (5 bases). This clonotype originated in a donor at least 40 years old with multiple myeloma. Specimen: a population of CD138-negative cells sorted from bone marrow. The CDR3 DNA reads TGTGCCAGCAGCTTAGGGACACCTTACAATGAGCAGTACTTC. The encoded protein is CASSLGTPYNEQYF. Complete variable domain (other parts from reference TRBV7-6 and TRBJ2-7): GAGVSQSPRYKVTKRGQDVALRCDPISGHVSLYWYRQALGQGPEFLTYFNYEAQQDKSGLPNDRFSAERPEGSISTLTIQRTEQRDSAMYRCASSLGTPYNEQYFGPGTRLTVT.